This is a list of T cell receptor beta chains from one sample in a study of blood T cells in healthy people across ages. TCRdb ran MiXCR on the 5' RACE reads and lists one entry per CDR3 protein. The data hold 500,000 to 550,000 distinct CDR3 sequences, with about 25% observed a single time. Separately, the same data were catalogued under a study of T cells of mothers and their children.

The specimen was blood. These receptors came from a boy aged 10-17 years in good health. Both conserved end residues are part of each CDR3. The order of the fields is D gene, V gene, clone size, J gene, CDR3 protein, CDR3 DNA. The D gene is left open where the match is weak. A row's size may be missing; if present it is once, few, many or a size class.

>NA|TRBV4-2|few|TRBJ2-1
CASSQDLMLANNEQFF
TGTGCCAGCAGCCAAGACCTAATGCTAGCAAACAATGAGCAGTTCTTC
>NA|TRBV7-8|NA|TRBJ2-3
CASSLSRRDTQYF
TGTGCCAGCAGCTTATCCCGGCGGGATACGCAGTATTTT
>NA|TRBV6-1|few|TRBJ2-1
CASSGAREISYNEQFF
TGTGCCAGCAGTGGCGCCCGGGAGATCTCCTACAATGAGCAGTTCTTC
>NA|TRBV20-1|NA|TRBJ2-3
CSARDLGTSTDTQYF
TGCAGTGCTAGAGATCTCGGTACTAGCACAGATACGCAGTATTTT
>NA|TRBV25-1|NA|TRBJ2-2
CASSGPLDLPGELFF
TGTGCCAGCAGTGGACCCTTGGACCTGCCCGGGGAGCTGTTTTTT
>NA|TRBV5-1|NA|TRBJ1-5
CASSLVQNQPQHF
TGCGCCAGCAGCTTGGTTCAGAATCAGCCCCAGCATTTT
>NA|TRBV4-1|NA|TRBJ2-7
CASSQVGAVLASYEQYF
TGCGCCAGCAGCCAAGTTGGTGCCGTGCTAGCGAGTTACGAGCAGTACTTC
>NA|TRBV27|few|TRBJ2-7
CASKIGGGSYEQYF
TGTGCCAGCAAAATAGGGGGAGGGTCCTACGAGCAGTACTTC
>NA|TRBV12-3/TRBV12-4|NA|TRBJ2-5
CASSASITGQYF
TGTGCCAGCAGTGCTTCTATTACGGGGCAGTACTTC
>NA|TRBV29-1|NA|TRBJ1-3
CSVVGRGSQPGNTIYF
TGCAGCGTTGTGGGAAGGGGGTCCCAACCTGGAAACACCATATATTTT
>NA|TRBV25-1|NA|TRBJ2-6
CASSTGSAGANVLTF
TGTGCCAGCAGTACCGGGTCGGCTGGGGCCAACGTCCTGACTTTC
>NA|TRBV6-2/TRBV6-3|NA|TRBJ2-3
CASSWVGGTSTDTQYF
TGTGCCAGCAGCTGGGTCGGCGGGACAAGCACAGATACGCAGTATTTT
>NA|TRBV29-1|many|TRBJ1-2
CSVPQGSNYGYTF
TGCAGCGTTCCACAGGGAAGTAACTATGGCTACACCTTC
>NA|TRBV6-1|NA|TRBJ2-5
CASSGSPGIVETQYF
TGTGCCAGCAGTGGCAGTCCGGGGATCGTAGAGACCCAGTACTTC
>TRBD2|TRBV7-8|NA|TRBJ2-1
CASSLALGAGGYNEQFF
TGTGCCAGCAGCTTAGCGCTCGGCGCGGGGGGTTACAATGAGCAGTTCTTC
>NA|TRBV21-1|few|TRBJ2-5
CASSKGPASAERKQETQYF
TGTGCCAGCAGCAAAGGGCCCGCTAGCGCTGAAAGAAAGCAAGAGACCCAGTACTTC
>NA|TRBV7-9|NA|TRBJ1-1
CASSLPTGSNAFF
TGTGCCAGCAGCTTACCTACAGGGAGTAACGCTTTCTTT
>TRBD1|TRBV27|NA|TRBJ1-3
CASSPLTGVSGNTIYF
TGTGCCAGCAGTCCACTCACAGGGGTCTCTGGAAACACCATATATTTT
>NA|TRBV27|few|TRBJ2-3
CASSLKTFSTDTQYF
TGTGCCAGCAGTTTAAAGACTTTTAGCACAGATACGCAGTATTTT
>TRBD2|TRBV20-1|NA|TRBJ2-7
CSARDGLAVTYEQYF
TGCAGTGCTAGAGATGGACTAGCGGTAACCTACGAGCAGTACTTC
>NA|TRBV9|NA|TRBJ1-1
CASSVDWNTEAFF
TGTGCCAGCAGCGTAGACTGGAACACTGAAGCTTTCTTT
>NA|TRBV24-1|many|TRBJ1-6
CATSDAAGSPLHF
TGTGCCACCAGTGACGCAGCGGGCTCACCCCTCCACTTT